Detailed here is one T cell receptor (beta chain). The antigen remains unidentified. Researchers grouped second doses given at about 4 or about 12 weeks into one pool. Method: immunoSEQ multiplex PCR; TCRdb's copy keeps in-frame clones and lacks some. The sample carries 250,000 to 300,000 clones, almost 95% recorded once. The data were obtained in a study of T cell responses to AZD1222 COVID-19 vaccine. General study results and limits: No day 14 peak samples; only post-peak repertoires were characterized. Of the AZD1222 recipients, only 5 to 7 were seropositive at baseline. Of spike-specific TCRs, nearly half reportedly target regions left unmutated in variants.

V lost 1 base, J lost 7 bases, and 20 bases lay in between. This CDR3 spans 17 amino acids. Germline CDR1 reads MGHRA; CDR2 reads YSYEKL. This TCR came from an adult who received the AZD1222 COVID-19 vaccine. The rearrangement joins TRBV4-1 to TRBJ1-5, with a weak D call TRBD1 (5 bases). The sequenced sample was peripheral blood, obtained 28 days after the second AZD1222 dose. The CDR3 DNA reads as TGCGCCAGCAGCCAAGCCCCACAGCGAGGGGTTGGACAGCCCCAGCATTTT. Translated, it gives CASSQAPQRGVGQPQHF.